Below are 19 T cell receptor beta chains sequenced from a single sample in a study of cytomegalovirus exposure and HLA in healthy donors. The PCR had 60 Vbeta and 13 Jbeta primers. The data were produced by immunoSEQ multiplex PCR, yet TCRdb's version contains in-frame clones alone and is incomplete. The sample lists approximately 200,000 clones, roughly 84% seen once, with roughly 1.5% in the top ten. Sequencing was performed on PBMCs. The receptors derive from a girl between 5 and 17 years old in good health and CMV-seronegative.

The chain couples TRBV6-5 to TRBJ1-2; D possibly corresponds to TRBD1 (5 bases). The germline V gene encodes CDR1 MNHEY and CDR2 SVGAGI. The CDR3 contains 12 residues. With 5 bases removed from V and 8 bases from J, the gap between germline ends came to 12 bases. The CDR3: CASSARDSGYTF. In DNA form, the CDR3 reads TGTGCCAGCAGTGCCAGGGATTCGGGCTACACCTTC.

This clone appeared once. CDR3 DNA: TGCGCCTTAGGGACAGGGAGGGTCGGTGAAAAACTGTTTTTT. Translation gives CALGTGRVGEKLFF. V and J are TRBV5-1 and TRBJ1-4; TRBD1 matches at 9 bases. Germline lookup yields CDR1 SGHRS and CDR2 YFSETQ. The CDR3 consists of 14 residues. V lost 10 bases, J lost 7 bases, and 11 bases stayed unmatched.

This sequence joins TRBV29-1 and TRBJ2-2; D remains unclear. The CDR3 is 13 residues long. The germline CDR1 and CDR2 sequences are SQVTM and ANQGSEA. Trimming shortened V by 6 bases and J by 3 bases, and 11 bases separated the two germline ends. The CDR3 DNA sequence: TGCAGCGTGTCCGAGGTAGACACCGGGGAGCTGTTTTTT. It codes for CSVSEVDTGELFF.

CDR3 bases: TGTGCCAGCAGCTTACTACCGGGGGGGCAGTTCTTC. Encoded protein: CASSLLPGGQFF. The chain links TRBV7-2 to TRBJ2-1, with 7 positions matching TRBD2. The CDR3 runs to 12 residues. V was clipped by 2 bases and J by 12 bases; unmatched bases: 4. The germline V gene encodes CDR1 SGHTA and CDR2 FQGNSA.

This chain uses TRBV6-1 with TRBJ1-2; D remains ambiguous. Trimming removed 1 base from V and 5 bases from J, with 20 bases in between. The CDR3 extends over 17 amino acids. The germline gives CDR1 MNHNS, CDR2 SASEGT. This CDR3 reads CASSEVSGESWRYGYTF. CDR3 DNA sequence: TGTGCCAGCAGTGAAGTGAGCGGGGAAAGTTGGCGGTATGGCTACACCTTC.

This chain connects TRBV6-6 to TRBJ2-2; 10 bases agree with TRBD2. Germline V lookup: CDR1 MNHNY, CDR2 SVGAGI (reference sequence). This CDR3 has 12 amino acids. The J segment lost 7 bases and the V segment lost 8 bases, leaving 1 base of the junction unmatched. This CDR3 is CASQRGGGELFF. The CDR3 DNA reads as TGTGCCAGCCAGCGGGGGGGCGGGGAGCTGTTTTTT.

V is TRBV30 and J is TRBJ2-5; 11 bases agree with TRBD1. Germline V gives CDR1 GTSNPN, CDR2 SVGIG (reference sequence). The junction had 11 bases not matched to a gene; V was cut back by 3 bases and J by 11 bases. This CDR3 is 14 amino acids long. For the CDR3, the DNA is TGTGCCTGGAGCGCGGACAGGGGGCGCTACAAGCAGTACTTC. Translated: CAWSADRGRYKQYF.

On this clone itself: One junction end disagrees with the germline gene, perhaps due to a read error. V usage is TRBV15 and J usage is TRBJ1-2; D remains ambiguous. Germline V gives CDR1 LNHNV, CDR2 YYDKDF (reference sequence). The CDR3 extends over 13 amino acids. CDR3 loop: CATSRDGERRSLF. The CDR3 DNA reads TGTGCCACCAGCAGAGATGGGGAGAGACGCAGCTTATTC.

The chain joins TRBV11-3 to TRBJ2-1; 10 bases align to TRBD1. The V gene's germline CDR1 is SGHNT and CDR2 YENEEA. J gave up 4 bases and V 1 base, and 7 bases lay outside the gene matches. CDR3 length: 17 amino acids. The CDR3 DNA sequence: TGTGCCAGCAGCTTAGGGTTGGGACAGGGGCGATACAATGAGCAGTTCTTC. The encoded protein is CASSLGLGQGRYNEQFF.

J is TRBJ2-1 and V is TRBV7-2, with D perhaps matching TRBD2 (5 bases). Trimming left V 7 bases short and J 10 bases short, with 14 bases between. Germline CDR1 and CDR2: SGHTA and FQGNSA. The CDR3 extends over 12 amino acids. The DNA of the CDR3 is TGTGCCAGCACCCAGAGGGCTGGAGAGCAGTTCTTC. Translation gives CASTQRAGEQFF.

The chain links TRBV2 to TRBJ2-1, with D perhaps matching TRBD2 (5 bases). The V and J ends lost 4 bases and 5 bases respectively, with 18 bases between them. The CDR3 runs to 16 residues. Per germline, CDR1 SNHLY and CDR2 FYNNEI. CDR3 sequence (DNA): TGTGCCAGCAGTGCCCCTCGACAAACTAGAAACAATGAGCAGTTCTTC. Residues: CASSAPRQTRNNEQFF. The variable domain in full, with the rest retrieved from reference TRBV2 and TRBJ2-1, is EPEVTQTPSHQVTQMGQEVILRCVPISNHLYFYWYRQILGQKVEFLVSFYNNEISEKSEIFDDQFSVERPDGSNFTLKIRSTKLEDSAMYFCASSAPRQTRNNEQFFGPGTRLTVL.

The CDR3 DNA is TGCGCCAGCAGCCACTCACCGGACAAGAACACAGATACGCAGTATTTT. Protein product: CASSHSPDKNTDTQYF. The rearrangement joins TRBV4-1 to TRBJ2-3; D is perhaps TRBD1 (5 bases). V dropped 3 bases and J dropped 2 bases, with 15 bases sitting between them. CDR1 MGHRA and CDR2 YSYEKL come from the germline V gene. This CDR3 spans 16 amino acids.

The V call is TRBV28, the J call TRBJ2-5; D may be TRBD1 (6 bases). V was cut by 5 bases and J by 2 bases, with 24 bases left in between. This CDR3 region has 18 residues. Germline V CDR1 and CDR2: MDHEN, SYDVKM. The CDR3 loop reads CASSEDVVWTVLQETQYF. CDR3 DNA: TGTGCCAGCAGTGAAGACGTAGTATGGACAGTCCTACAAGAGACCCAGTACTTC.

This clone is a singleton in its sample. At one end the junction does not follow the germline gene, possibly because of a read error. The V and J genes are TRBV11-2 and TRBJ2-5; D unresolved. The CDR3 runs 11 residues. The germline V gene has CDR1 SGHAT and CDR2 FQNNGV. CDR3 region: CASSLVAVPNF. CDR3 DNA: TGTGCCAGCAGCTTGGTCGCGGTTCCGAACTTC.

V usage is TRBV4-2 and J usage is TRBJ2-5, with TRBD2 matching over 10 bases. Near its end, the DNA agrees better with TRBJ2-7, so the J call may be wrong. The CDR3 runs 15 residues. Looked up from germline, CDR1 is LGHNA and CDR2 is YNFKEQ. CDR3 nucleotide sequence: TGTGCCAGCAGCCAAGAACTAGCGGGGTCCTACGAGCAGTACTTC. Translation: CASSQELAGSYEQYF.

CDR3 sequence reads: CASSAGDRENTEAFF. The CDR3 nucleotides read TGCGCCAGCAGTGCGGGAGACAGAGAGAACACTGAAGCTTTCTTT. This rearrangement joins TRBV10-1 to TRBJ1-1; D is possibly TRBD1 (5 bases). V gave up 4 bases and J gave up 1 base, with 13 bases separating them. The CDR3 loop spans 15 amino acids. Germline-derived CDR1 and CDR2 are WNHNN and SYGVQD (reference sequence).

The rearrangement uses TRBV10-1 and TRBJ2-5; 9 bases line up with TRBD2. The CDR3 consists of 14 residues. The germline CDR1 and CDR2 sequences are WNHNN and SYGVQD (reference sequence). V shed 11 bases and J 5 bases; nucleotides not matched to a gene: 12. CDR3: CAAAARGGQETQYF. The CDR3 DNA follows: TGCGCCGCAGCGGCGCGGGGGGGCCAGGAGACCCAGTACTTC.

The chain employs TRBV9 and TRBJ2-5, with 7 bases lining up with TRBD2. CDR1 and CDR2 from the germline V gene are SGDLS and YYNGEE. Losses at the gene ends were 0 bases for V and 3 bases for J; bases not matched to a gene: 11. The CDR3 extends over 17 amino acids. The CDR3 region is CASSVGRRLAGKETQYF. The CDR3 DNA reads TGTGCCAGCAGCGTAGGAAGGAGACTAGCCGGCAAAGAGACCCAGTACTTC. The full variable domain, rest sourced from reference TRBV9 and TRBJ2-5, is DSGVTQTPKHLITATGQRVTLRCSPRSGDLSVYWYQQSLDQGLQFLIQYYNGEERAKGNILERFSAQQFPDLHSELNLSSLELGDSALYFCASSVGRRLAGKETQYFGPGTRLLVL.

This clone was seen a single time. This chain joins TRBV19 and TRBJ2-7, with a weak D call TRBD1 (5 bases). The germline V gene encodes CDR1 LNHDA and CDR2 SQIVND (reference sequence). V was shortened by 6 bases and J by 0 bases, with 21 bases between the two germline ends. There are 17 residues in the CDR3. In nucleotides, the CDR3 is TGTGCCAGTAGCCATGGGGCAGGGCGAGCGAGCTCCTACGAGCAGTACTTC. It encodes CASSHGAGRASSYEQYF.